The 25 T cell receptor beta chains below were found in one sample sequenced in a study of blood T cell repertoires in COVID-19. Assay used: immunoSEQ multiplex PCR; TCRdb lists only in-frame clones, some missing. The table records 90,000 to 100,000 clones, approximately 82% of them present only once. The sequenced material came from peripheral blood. All receptors come from a man between 65 and 80 years old with active or convalescent COVID-19.

V is TRBV10-2 and J is TRBJ2-5; 9 bases are a match to TRBD1. The CDR3 totals 16 residues. Per germline, CDR1 WSHSY and CDR2 SAAADI. Trimming removed 0 bases from V and 5 bases from J; junction bases left unmatched: 7. In DNA, the CDR3 is TGCGCCAGCAGTGAGTCTTACAGGGGGCGTTACGAGACCCAGTACTTC. This translates into CASSESYRGRYETQYF.

This clone has just a few counts. The chain employs TRBV7-8 and TRBJ2-1; TRBD2 might be the D (5 bases). The V gene lost 1 base and the J gene lost 6 bases, with 19 bases spanning the gap. The CDR3 covers 17 residues. Germline V lookup: CDR1 SGHVS, CDR2 FQNEAQ. The chain's CDR3 is CASSLEGGGFRGNEQFF. In DNA form, the CDR3 reads TGTGCCAGCAGCTTAGAGGGCGGCGGTTTTCGGGGCAATGAGCAGTTCTTC.

The J gene is TRBJ1-6, the V gene TRBV5-5, with D perhaps matching TRBD1 (5 bases). This CDR3 is 13 amino acids long. Germline CDR1 SGHKS, CDR2 YYEKEE (reference sequence). Trimming took 0 bases from V and 15 from J, leaving 13 bases between them. CDR3 region: CASSLDQGTNLHF. The CDR3 region has the DNA TGTGCCAGCAGCTTGGATCAGGGTACTAACCTCCACTTT.

V is TRBV18 and J is TRBJ2-7; TRBD1 matches at 9 bases. After removal of 5 bases from V and 0 bases from J, the junction contained 5 bases not matched to a gene. This CDR3 has 15 amino acids. Germline CDR1 and CDR2: KGHSH and LQKENI. The CDR3 is CASSTTGGASYEQYF. In nucleotides, the CDR3 is TGTGCCAGCTCAACAACAGGGGGCGCCTCCTACGAGCAGTACTTC.

The V call is TRBV6-6, the J call TRBJ2-1, with 8 positions matching TRBD1. The germline V gene has CDR1 MNHNY and CDR2 SVGAGI (reference sequence). This CDR3 has 13 amino acids. With V trimmed by 2 bases and J by 6 bases, 0 bases remained unmatched. The CDR3 loop reads CASSYGQGNEQFF. The CDR3 DNA reads TGTGCCAGCAGTTACGGACAGGGCAATGAGCAGTTCTTC.

V and J are TRBV5-4 and TRBJ2-7, with TRBD2 matching 10 bases. With 5 bases clipped from V and 5 bases from J, the junction kept 10 bases outside the gene matches. CDR1 SGHNT and CDR2 YYREEE come from the germline V gene (reference sequence). There are 15 residues in the CDR3. CDR3 nucleotides: TGTGCCAGCAGTTGGAAGGGACTAGCGACCGACGAGCAGTACTTC. It codes for CASSWKGLATDEQYF.

The chain uses TRBV5-8 and TRBJ1-1, with D uncertain. Between the trimmed V and J ends, which lost 6 bases and 6 bases, there was a span of 12 bases. From germline, CDR1 is SGHTS and CDR2 YDEGEE. The CDR3 runs to 12 residues. Here the CDR3 reads CASTGGLAEAFF. Here the CDR3 DNA reads TGTGCCAGCACCGGAGGGTTAGCTGAAGCTTTCTTT.

The chain uses TRBV6-5 and TRBJ1-1, with 7 bases identical to TRBD1. Germline CDR1 and CDR2: MNHEY and SVGAGI. This CDR3 has 14 amino acids. J gave up 0 bases and V 6 bases, and 4 bases lay outside the gene matches. CDR3 in DNA: TGTGCCAGCAGGTTAACAGGGGTGAACACTGAAGCTTTCTTT. This codes for CASRLTGVNTEAFF.

The genes are TRBV29-1 and TRBJ1-2, with 11 bases aligning to TRBD1. The V and J ends lost 7 bases and 8 bases, in that order; junction bases with no gene match: 9. Germline loops: CDR1 SQVTM, CDR2 ANQGSEA. The CDR3 extends over 13 amino acids. The CDR3 spells CSGVLGTGGGYTF. CDR3 in DNA: TGCAGCGGAGTACTTGGGACAGGGGGAGGCTACACCTTC.

This chain joins TRBV16 and TRBJ2-5, with 7 bases identical to TRBD1. The CDR3 consists of 15 residues. CDR1 and CDR2 (germline): KGHSY, FQNENV. V gave up 10 bases and J gave up 4 bases; unmatched junction bases: 15. The CDR3 here is CATSYQAGGGETQYF. CDR3 DNA sequence: TGTGCCACTTCGTACCAGGCAGGGGGTGGAGAGACCCAGTACTTC.

This clone was counted a few times. This chain joins TRBV29-1 and TRBJ1-2, with 7 nucleotides matching TRBD1. The CDR3 contains 16 residues. The germline V gene encodes CDR1 SQVTM and CDR2 ANQGSEA. V shed 6 bases, J shed 0 bases, and the junction held 13 bases outside the gene matches. The CDR3: CSVTTGDGSANYGYTF. For the CDR3, the DNA is TGCAGCGTGACAACAGGGGATGGTTCGGCTAACTATGGCTACACCTTC.

The J gene is TRBJ1-4, the V gene TRBV11-2, with a weak D call TRBD1 (5 bases). Trimming left V 1 base short and J 4 bases short, with 13 bases between. Looked up from germline, CDR1 is SGHAT and CDR2 is FQNNGV. The CDR3 sequence is 16 residues long. The CDR3 DNA sequence: TGTGCCAGCAGCTTAGCTGTGACAAGGGGTAATGAAAAACTGTTTTTT. It encodes CASSLAVTRGNEKLFF.

The genes are TRBV19 and TRBJ2-7; the D is unclear. Per germline, CDR1 LNHDA and CDR2 SQIVND (reference sequence). V was clipped by 0 bases and J by 6 bases, with 15 bases between them. The length of the CDR3 is 15 residues. The CDR3 DNA follows: TGTGCCAGTAGTATAGATCTAGTCCCCTTGGGCGAGCAGTACTTC. Residues: CASSIDLVPLGEQYF.

V and J are TRBV10-3 and TRBJ2-1; weak D call: TRBD2 (6 bases). This CDR3 has 12 residues. V shed 6 bases and J shed 8 bases, with 11 bases lying between them. Germline CDR1 ENHRY, CDR2 SYGVKD. CDR3 in DNA: TGTGCCATCAGCCACGGGGAGGATGAGCAGTTCTTC. Amino acid sequence: CAISHGEDEQFF.

This chain connects TRBV11-3 to TRBJ1-6; TRBD1 matches at 7 bases. The CDR3 is 20 residues long. With V trimmed by 0 bases and J by 3 bases, 14 bases remained unmatched. CDR1 and CDR2 from the germline V gene are SGHNT and YENEEA. CDR3 in amino acids: CASSLEVWRTGKDYNSPLHF. CDR3 coding DNA: TGTGCCAGCAGCTTAGAAGTTTGGCGGACAGGCAAAGACTATAATTCACCCCTCCACTTT. The complete variable domain, with remaining parts taken from reference TRBV11-3 and TRBJ1-6, reads EAGVVQSPRYKIIEKKQPVAFWCNPISGHNTLYWYLQNLGQGPELLIRYENEEAVDDSQLPKDRFSAERLKGVDSTLKIQPAELGDSAVYLCASSLEVWRTGKDYNSPLHFGNGTRLTVT.

This clone is a singleton in its sample. J is TRBJ1-2 and V is TRBV12-5; the D gene is possibly TRBD1 (5 bases). Germline CDR1 reads LGHNT; CDR2 reads FRNRAP. This CDR3 contains 16 residues. Deletions cut 0 bases from V and 6 bases from J, with 17 bases between. The CDR3 DNA reads as TGTGCTAGTGGTTTGGTCCCCACAGGTGGAGCAGATGGCTACACCTTC. This translates into CASGLVPTGGADGYTF.

The V and J genes are TRBV19 and TRBJ2-1; 11 bases map to TRBD2. Germline V CDR1 and CDR2: LNHDA, SQIVND (reference sequence). The V gene end was trimmed by 7 bases and the J gene end by 9 bases; junction bases not matched to a gene: 11. CDR3 length equals 15 residues. CDR3 in DNA: TGTGCCAGTACGTCCCTAGCGGGGGGCCCGAGTGAGCAGTTCTTC. It translates to CASTSLAGGPSEQFF.

This rearrangement joins TRBV27 to TRBJ2-4; 9 bases agree with TRBD1. Germline CDR1 is MNHEY and CDR2 is SMNVEV (reference sequence). The CDR3 consists of 13 residues. V lost 6 bases, J lost 8 bases, and 5 bases stayed unmatched. This CDR3 is CASRIQGADIQYF. CDR3 nucleotide sequence: TGTGCCAGCAGGATACAGGGGGCCGACATTCAGTACTTC.

This clone has more than one count but fewer than ten. J is TRBJ1-6 and V is TRBV7-2, with D tentatively TRBD1 (6 bases). The CDR3 totals 17 residues. The V end was cut by 2 bases, the J end by 1 base, with 12 bases between. In germline, CDR1 is SGHTA, CDR2 FQGNSA. The CDR3 region is CASSLTGGFSYNSPLHF. In DNA, the CDR3 is TGTGCCAGCAGCTTAACGGGGGGCTTTTCCTATAATTCACCCCTCCACTTT. The full variable domain, rest sourced from reference TRBV7-2 and TRBJ1-6, is GAGVSQSPSNKVTEKGKDVELRCDPISGHTALYWYRQSLGQGLEFLIYFQGNSAPDKSGLPSDRFSAERTGGSVSTLTIQRTQQEDSAVYLCASSLTGGFSYNSPLHFGNGTRLTVT.

The chain is built from TRBV7-9 and TRBJ2-5; the D is unclear. Trimming stripped 7 bases from V and 1 base from J, with 13 bases between. The germline V gene has CDR1 SEHNR and CDR2 FQNEAQ (reference sequence). The CDR3 spans 14 residues. CDR3 in amino acids: CASTAPARQETQYF. For the CDR3, the DNA is TGTGCCAGCACTGCCCCAGCGCGCCAAGAGACCCAGTACTTC. Full variable domain (remainder filled in from reference TRBV7-9 and TRBJ2-5): DTGVSQNPRHKITKRGQNVTFRCDPISEHNRLYWYRQTLGQGPEFLTYFQNEAQLEKSRLLSDRFSAERPKGSFSTLEIQRTEQGDSAMYLCASTAPARQETQYFGPGTRLLVL.

In its sample, this clone was seen once. The gene calls are TRBV7-9 and TRBJ1-1, with no clear D. This CDR3 spans 13 amino acids. Trimming took 8 bases from V and 0 from J, leaving 10 bases between them. The germline V gene has CDR1 SEHNR and CDR2 FQNEAQ (reference sequence). In DNA, the CDR3 is TGTGCCAGCGGATACAGTATGAACACTGAAGCTTTCTTT. Encoded protein: CASGYSMNTEAFF.

The rearrangement links TRBV5-1 to TRBJ1-3, with unresolved D. CDR1 is SGHRS and CDR2 is YFSETQ in the germline V gene. V lost 0 bases and J 0 bases, leaving 7 bases between the germline ends. CDR3 length equals 15 residues. The CDR3 region is CASSLDPLSGNTIYF. In nucleotides, the CDR3 is TGCGCCAGCAGCTTGGACCCACTCTCTGGAAACACCATATATTTT.

V is TRBV4-1 and J is TRBJ1-6; TRBD1 matches 8 bases. The CDR3 spans 16 residues. J lost 1 base, V lost 4 bases, and 3 bases had no gene match. Germline CDR1 reads MGHRA; CDR2 reads YSYEKL. DNA for the CDR3: TGCGCCAGCAGCCGGGGACAGGTGTCCTATAATTCACCCCTCCACTTT. Its translation is CASSRGQVSYNSPLHF.

V is TRBV4-3 and J is TRBJ1-6; 8 nucleotides align to TRBD1. J gave up 9 bases and V 2 bases, and 12 bases lay outside the gene matches. CDR1 and CDR2 from the germline V gene are LGHNA and YSLEER. This CDR3 is 17 amino acids long. This CDR3 is CASSQNRQGPNSSPLHF. The CDR3 DNA reads TGCGCCAGCAGCCAAAACCGACAGGGGCCAAATAGTTCACCCCTCCACTTT.

V usage is TRBV24-1 and J usage is TRBJ2-5, with 7 bases lining up with TRBD1. V was clipped by 4 bases and J by 1 base; unmatched bases: 5. Germline V gene data show CDR1 as KGHDR and CDR2 as SFDVKD. The CDR3 totals 15 residues. The DNA of the CDR3 is TGTGCCACCAGTGAAGCCTCAGGGGGCCAAGAGACCCAGTACTTC. This gives the protein CATSEASGGQETQYF.